Presented here are 11 T cell receptor beta chains from one specimen sequenced in a study of CD8 T cells in ankylosing spondylitis. TCRdb processed the 5' RACE reads anew with MiXCR; each CDR3 protein has one entry. The profile shows approximately 240,000 distinct CDR3 sequences, under 12% of them singletons. Sample: blood, either unsorted or a sorted T cell fraction (not recorded which). These receptors were taken from a male donor with ankylosing spondylitis or in good health (not recorded which).

This clonotype was counted at least ten times. This chain joins TRBV10-3 and TRBJ2-5; D is perhaps TRBD2 (6 bases). CDR1 and CDR2 (germline): ENHRY, SYGVKD. The V end was cut by 6 bases, the J end by 1 base, with 12 bases between. The CDR3 has 14 residues. The CDR3 nucleotides read TGTGCCATCAGCTTGGGGGGACCCCAAGAGACCCAGTACTTC. It yields the protein CAISLGGPQETQYF.

In this sample, this clonotype turned up many times. A junction boundary mismatches the germline segment, possibly from a read error. The chain links TRBV5-1 to TRBJ2-1; possibly TRBD2 for D (5 bases). Germline-derived CDR1 and CDR2 are SGHRS and YFSETQ. The CDR3 spans 12 residues. The CDR3 nucleotides are TGTGCCAGCAGTTTAGCGTATAATGAGCAGTTCTTC. It is translated as CASSLAYNEQFF.

This clonotype was counted ten times or more. This chain's CDR3 is CASSLSQGGYGYTF. CDR3 sequence (DNA): TGTGCCAGCAGTCTTTCTCAGGGGGGCTATGGCTACACCTTC. This chain connects TRBV12-3 or TRBV12-4 to TRBJ1-2, with 7 bases fitting TRBD1. Losses at the gene ends were 5 bases for V and 4 bases for J; bases not matched to a gene: 7. There are 14 residues in the CDR3.

At least ten counts were recorded for this clonotype. The chain combines TRBV16 with TRBJ1-2; D gene ambiguous. Germline CDR1 KGHSY, CDR2 FQNENV. V was trimmed by 3 bases and J by 6 bases, leaving 11 bases between them. The CDR3 extends over 13 amino acids. This CDR3 is CASSHSPDNGYTF. In DNA, the CDR3 is TGTGCCAGCAGCCATTCCCCCGATAATGGCTACACCTTC.

Many counts were recorded for this clonotype. The chain employs TRBV7-8 and TRBJ2-3; tentative D call: TRBD1 (5 bases). Trimming pared 1 base from V and 0 bases from J, leaving 17 bases between. Germline V gives CDR1 SGHVS, CDR2 FQNEAQ. The CDR3 is 18 amino acids. The CDR3 DNA reads TGTGCCAGCAGCTTAGGGGTAGTAGGGGTGGTTAGCACAGATACGCAGTATTTT. Protein product: CASSLGVVGVVSTDTQYF.

The chain uses TRBV29-1 and TRBJ1-4; a weak D match, TRBD1 (6 bases). Trimming took 3 bases from V and 10 from J, leaving 24 bases between them. The CDR3 contains 16 residues. CDR1 is SQVTM, CDR2 ANQGSEA, per germline. As DNA, the CDR3 is TGCAGCGTTGAGTTCCCCACAGGGCAGAAACCGGGAAAACTGTTTTTT. Encoded protein: CSVEFPTGQKPGKLFF.

This clonotype was counted ten times or more. J is TRBJ1-5 and V is TRBV21-1. TRBV21-1 represents a pseudogene. The CDR3 runs to 15 residues. The CDR3 here is CASSSPRNFNQPQHF. Written as DNA, the CDR3 is TGTGCCAGCAGCTCCCCGAGGAATTTCAATCAGCCCCAGCATTTT.

This clonotype was seen ten or more times. The rearrangement links TRBV4-2 to TRBJ1-2; no firm D call. CDR3 length: 14 residues. The V end lost 0 bases, the J end lost 0 bases, and 5 bases lay between the germline ends. The germline gives CDR1 LGHNA, CDR2 YNFKEQ. In DNA, the CDR3 is TGTGCCAGCAGCCAAGATGGGGCTAACTATGGCTACACCTTC. The encoded protein is CASSQDGANYGYTF.

In this sample, this clonotype turned up many times. The V call is TRBV10-3, the J call TRBJ2-5; TRBD1 agrees at 9 bases. Germline V lookup: CDR1 ENHRY, CDR2 SYGVKD. V was pared by 4 bases and J by 4 bases, with 1 base of the junction left unmatched. The CDR3 consists of 13 residues. The CDR3 loop reads CAISVDRGETQYF. CDR3 DNA: TGTGCCATCAGTGTGGACAGGGGAGAGACCCAGTACTTC.

This clonotype was picked up many times. The chain is built from TRBV29-1 and TRBJ2-5; D assignment may be TRBD1 or TRBD2 (5 bases each). Looked up from germline, CDR1 is SQVTM and CDR2 is ANQGSEA. This CDR3 is built from 14 residues. V lost 4 bases and J lost 1, with 13 bases in between. The CDR3: CSVARGDPQETQYF. As DNA, the CDR3 is TGCAGCGTTGCGAGGGGCGACCCCCAAGAGACCCAGTACTTC.

In its sample, this clonotype was seen many times. This chain joins TRBV7-2 and TRBJ2-3; D call uncertain. This CDR3 spans 14 amino acids. The V gene lost 1 base and the J gene lost 0 bases, with 5 bases spanning the gap. Germline-derived CDR1 and CDR2 are SGHTA and FQGNSA. CDR3 DNA: TGTGCCAGCAGCTTAGTACAGAGCACAGATACGCAGTATTTT. This codes for CASSLVQSTDTQYF.